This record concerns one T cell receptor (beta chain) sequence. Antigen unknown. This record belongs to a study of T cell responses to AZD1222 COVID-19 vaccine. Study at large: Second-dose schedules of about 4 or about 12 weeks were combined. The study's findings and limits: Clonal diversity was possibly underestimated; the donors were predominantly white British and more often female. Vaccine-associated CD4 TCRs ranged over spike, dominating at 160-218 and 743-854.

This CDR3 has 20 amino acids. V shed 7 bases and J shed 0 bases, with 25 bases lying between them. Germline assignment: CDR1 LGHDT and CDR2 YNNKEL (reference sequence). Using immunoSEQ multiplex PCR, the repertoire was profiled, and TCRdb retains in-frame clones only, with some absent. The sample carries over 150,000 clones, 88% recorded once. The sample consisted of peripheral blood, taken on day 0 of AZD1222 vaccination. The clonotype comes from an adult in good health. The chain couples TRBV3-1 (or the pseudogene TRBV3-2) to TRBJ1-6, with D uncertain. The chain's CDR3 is CASTQEVIGPVGSYNSPLHF. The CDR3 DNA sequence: TGTGCCAGCACCCAGGAGGTTATCGGTCCAGTCGGCTCCTATAATTCACCCCTCCACTTT.